Listed below are T cell receptor beta chains from one sample, sequenced in a study of read filtering for tumor transcriptome and immune sequencing. TCRdb re-derived calls from the reads in MiXCR, one entry per CDR3 protein. The sample lists over 80,000 distinct CDR3 sequences; 10% to 15% were seen once. Source material: a population of CD138-negative cells sorted from bone marrow. The receptors come from a donor older than 35 with multiple myeloma. The CDR3 runs from the conserved cysteine through the conserved F or W. The size of a clone is reported for some rows only, either as once, few or many, or as a class for expanded clones.

v_call	j_call	clone_size	cdr3_aa
TRBV9	TRBJ2-5	many	CASSVGSGVETQYF
TRBV23-1	TRBJ1-1	NA	CASSQYEGRVCGTEAFF
TRBV9	TRBJ2-7	many	CASSQESSYEQYF
TRBV23-1	TRBJ2-6	many	CASSQSGLPGANVLTF
TRBV5-1	TRBJ2-7	many	CASSFEQSPLEQYF
TRBV19	TRBJ2-2	many	CASSAAPWINTGELFF
TRBV6-6	TRBJ2-5	NA	CASSYGRQTQYF
TRBV19	TRBJ2-6	many	CASNKYPGTAGSLTGANVLTF
TRBV19	TRBJ2-3	many	CASRPDTTDTQYF
TRBV19	TRBJ1-5	NA	CASSIRIVGGNNQPQHF
TRBV11-1	TRBJ2-2	once	CASSSVGGVGTGELFF
TRBV12-3/TRBV12-4	TRBJ2-1	NA	CASSSWDGKQFF
TRBV29-1	TRBJ2-3	few	CSGGEDTQYF
TRBV7-9	TRBJ2-3	many	CASSLVSIADTQYF
TRBV7-9	TRBJ2-7	many	CASSPIFLSSGRLYEQYF
TRBV20-1	TRBJ2-5	many	CSADQLYQETQYF
TRBV12-3/TRBV12-4	TRBJ1-6	many	CASSLNDHSPLHF
TRBV6-2/TRBV6-3	TRBJ2-1	many	CASSYGGVPYNEQFF
TRBV27	TRBJ2-1	many	CASSLVRGWEQFF
TRBV20-1	TRBJ2-7	many	CSASWGLNSYEQYF
TRBV18	TRBJ2-3	few	CASSPPGLAGLTDTQYF
TRBV18	TRBJ2-1	NA	CAGSPSGPYNEQFF
TRBV11-2	TRBJ1-1	many	CASSLGPMNKNTEAFF
TRBV20-1	TRBJ1-1	many	CSARDRMGYTEAFF
TRBV29-1	TRBJ2-5	many	CSVDGARGKGQETQYF
TRBV7-9	TRBJ1-1	many	CASSRDRVGAFF
TRBV14	TRBJ2-7	many	CASSPGTSGYEQYF
TRBV29-1	TRBJ2-1	many	CSAGVNNEQFF
TRBV14	TRBJ2-7	NA	CASSQATVRGEQCF
TRBV7-3	TRBJ2-2	many	CASSLNKGGGELFF
TRBV10-3	TRBJ2-1	many	CAISESIKDNEQFF
TRBV5-1	TRBJ1-1	many	CASNGNTEAFF
TRBV29-1	TRBJ1-4	many	CSAQGIGKLFF
TRBV5-4	TRBJ2-1	many	CASSFLGGLYNEQFF
TRBV12-3/TRBV12-4	TRBJ1-1	many	CASTFRSDHTEAFF
TRBV29-1	TRBJ2-3	many	CSVTSGRSADTQYF
TRBV3-1	TRBJ2-5	many	CASSQDRQQTQYF
TRBV4-1	TRBJ2-7	many	CASSQEFGYEQYF